This T cell receptor (beta chain) was captured in a study of HIV-infected patients and healthy controls. Study outcomes and limitations: Untreated HIV+ repertoires had roughly threefold fewer distinct CDR3s and lower Shannon diversity than healthy controls. Slight age and sex differences between study cohorts did not explain the diversity differences.

This clonotype was found a few times. What it binds is unknown. The germline V gene encodes CDR1 LNHDA and CDR2 SQIVND (reference sequence). Trimming shortened V by 5 bases and J by 4 bases, and 17 bases separated the two germline ends. CDR3 size: 15 residues. Alpha and beta constant-region primers primed reverse transcription of around 0.5 ug RNA. Alpha and beta chain libraries were made separately by chain-specific third strand synthesis with multiplexing indices. TCRdb re-derived calls from the 5' RACE reads in MiXCR, one entry per CDR3 protein. The repertoire consists of approximately 13,000 distinct CDR3 sequences, with 12% occurring once and the leading ten covering roughly 37%. Antiretroviral therapy had run roughly three months, about 14 weeks, before follow-up blood collection. Whole blood was used without fractionation, so all unsorted peripheral T cells were included.

The sample consisted of blood, taken during antiretroviral therapy. This TCR came from an adult with HIV infection. The donor label of this sample is uncertain. The chain combines TRBV19 with TRBJ1-1; unclear D gene. As DNA, the CDR3 is TGTGCCAGTAGTTTGAGGCCTCTGAGCGTCACTGAAGCTTTCTTT. Residues: CASSLRPLSVTEAFF. The whole variable domain, remainder taken from reference TRBV19 and TRBJ1-1, is DGGITQSPKYLFRKEGQNVTLSCEQNLNHDAMYWYRQDPGQGLRLIYYSQIVNDFQKGDIAEGYSVSREKKESFPLTVTSAQKNPTAFYLCASSLRPLSVTEAFFGQGTRLTVV.